The next 12 T cell receptor beta chains were all read from a single sample in a study of T cell repertoires in cytomegalovirus infection. Their target antigens are unknown. In TCRdb, the reads were re-called with MiXCR into one record per CDR3 protein. This table holds 300,000 or so distinct CDR3 sequences, approximately 25% found once. The sample was cultured PBMCs, taken from culture after CMV antigen stimulation. Source of these receptors: a human donor in good health (CMV status not recorded). Some clones in this sample may be carry-over from other donors' samples.

This clonotype was seen a few times. The chain joins TRBV5-4 to TRBJ2-7; D call uncertain. Germline CDR1 reads SGHNT; CDR2 reads YYREEE (reference sequence). The CDR3 totals 15 residues. Trimming removed 3 bases from V and 6 bases from J, with 19 bases in between. CDR3 in amino acids: CASSSQLAGRVEQYF. CDR3 sequence (DNA): TGTGCCAGCAGCTCCCAGTTAGCAGGACGGGTCGAGCAGTACTTC.

In this sample, this clonotype turned up a few times. The V and J genes are TRBV11-2 and TRBJ2-1; 8 bases line up with TRBD2. The CDR3 sequence is 15 residues long. V was clipped by 4 bases and J by 7 bases; unmatched bases: 9. Germline lookup yields CDR1 SGHAT and CDR2 FQNNGV. CDR3 protein: CASSSGGASRNEQFF. The DNA for the CDR3 is TGTGCCAGCAGCTCGGGGGGGGCCTCGAGAAATGAGCAGTTCTTC.

CDR3 amino acids: CASSPGLAGGWNIQYF. CDR3 coding DNA: TGTGCCAGCAGCCCGGGACTAGCGGGAGGGTGGAACATTCAGTACTTC. This sequence joins TRBV11-1 and TRBJ2-4; 16 bases agree with TRBD2. The CDR3 spans 16 residues. The germline V gene encodes CDR1 SGHAT and CDR2 FQDESV (reference sequence). J was trimmed by 7 bases and V by 5 bases; bases with no gene match: 5. Combining the CDR3 with reference TRBV11-1 and TRBJ2-4 gives the whole variable domain EAEVAQSPRYKITEKSQAVAFWCDPISGHATLYWYRQILGQGPELLVQFQDESVVDDSQLPKDRFSAERLKGVDSTLKIQPAELGDSAMYLCASSPGLAGGWNIQYFGAGTRLSVL.

This clonotype occurred many times. This chain connects TRBV7-6 to TRBJ1-1, with 10 bases lining up with TRBD1. The germline CDR1 and CDR2 sequences are SGHVS and FNYEAQ. J was trimmed by 5 bases and V by 5 bases; bases with no gene match: 14. The CDR3 extends over 17 amino acids. The CDR3 sequence is CASSPRTGGMRGTEAFF. For the CDR3, the DNA is TGTGCCAGCAGCCCGAGGACAGGGGGGATGAGAGGGACTGAAGCTTTCTTT. The full variable domain, rest sourced from reference TRBV7-6 and TRBJ1-1, is GAGVSQSPRYKVTKRGQDVALRCDPISGHVSLYWYRQALGQGPEFLTYFNYEAQQDKSGLPNDRFSAERPEGSISTLTIQRTEQRDSAMYRCASSPRTGGMRGTEAFFGQGTRLTVV.

This chain uses TRBV29-1 with TRBJ1-1, with 10 bases matching TRBD1. The CDR3 consists of 13 residues. CDR1 and CDR2 (germline): SQVTM, ANQGSEA. Trimming removed 6 bases from V and 3 bases from J; junction bases left unmatched: 4. Here the CDR3 reads CSVRQGADTEAFF. CDR3 nucleotide sequence: TGCAGCGTAAGACAGGGGGCGGACACTGAAGCTTTCTTT.

This clonotype showed up just a few times. The chain joins TRBV18 to TRBJ2-1, with TRBD2 identical over 7 bases. CDR3 length equals 15 residues. After removal of 3 bases from V and 4 bases from J, the junction contained 6 bases not matched to a gene. Germline V gene sequence: CDR1 KGHSH, CDR2 LQKENI. The CDR3 loop reads CASSPNRGVYNEQFF. In DNA form, the CDR3 reads TGTGCCAGCTCACCCAACCGGGGGGTGTACAATGAGCAGTTCTTC.

This sequence joins TRBV11-2 and TRBJ2-1; D perhaps matches TRBD2 (6 bases). CDR3 length: 15 amino acids. Germline V gene sequence: CDR1 SGHAT, CDR2 FQNNGV. V lost 4 bases and J lost 5, with 15 bases in between. Here the CDR3 DNA reads TGTGCCAGCAGCTCCCCCCGGGGGATCAACAATGAGCAGTTCTTC. Translating gives CASSSPRGINNEQFF.

The chain couples TRBV7-8 to TRBJ2-4; D tentatively reads TRBD1 or TRBD2 (5 bases each). The CDR3 has 15 amino acids. Per the germline V gene, CDR1 is SGHVS and CDR2 is FQNEAQ. Trimming shortened V by 2 bases and J by 7 bases, and 15 bases separated the two germline ends. CDR3 coding DNA: TGTGCCAGCAGCTTACGGGGCGTAGGGGCCAACATTCAGTACTTC. This translates into CASSLRGVGANIQYF. Combining the CDR3 with reference TRBV7-8 and TRBJ2-4 gives the whole variable domain GAGVSQSPRYKVAKRGQDVALRCDPISGHVSLFWYQQALGQGPEFLTYFQNEAQLDKSGLPSDRFFAERPEGSVSTLKIQRTQQEDSAVYLCASSLRGVGANIQYFGAGTRLSVL.

This clonotype occurred a few times. V usage is TRBV20-1 and J usage is TRBJ1-5, with a tentative D call TRBD1 (6 bases). CDR1 is DFQATT, CDR2 SNEGSKA, per germline (reference sequence). V shed 2 bases and J shed 0 bases, with 11 bases lying between them. This CDR3 spans 15 amino acids. This CDR3 reads CSARQTGDSNQPQHF. As DNA, the CDR3 is TGCAGTGCTAGACAGACAGGTGATAGCAATCAGCCCCAGCATTTT.

V gene TRBV6-2 or TRBV6-3 combines with J gene TRBJ1-2, with 7 bases aligning to TRBD1. This CDR3 comprises 14 residues. The V segment lost 7 bases and the J segment 10 bases; nucleotides outside the gene matches: 15. Germline CDR1 MNHEY, CDR2 SVGEGT. DNA for the CDR3: TGTGCCAGCAATTATTTGAGTTCAGGGGGAGACTACACCTTC. Its translation: CASNYLSSGGDYTF.

This clonotype showed up just a few times. The CDR3 loop reads CASSPRGEGTGELFF. In DNA, the CDR3 is TGTGCCAGCAGTCCCAGAGGGGAGGGAACCGGGGAGCTGTTTTTT. V and J are TRBV6-8 and TRBJ2-2; TRBD2 agrees at 7 bases. The CDR3 length is 15 residues. Germline-derived CDR1 and CDR2 are MNHGY and SAAAGT. J gave up 5 bases and V 5 bases, and 8 bases lay outside the gene matches.

There are a few counts of this clonotype. The rearrangement links TRBV6-2 or TRBV6-3 to TRBJ2-7; 14 positions match TRBD2. Germline V gene sequence: CDR1 MNHEY, CDR2 SVGEGT. CDR3 length: 15 residues. J gave up 2 bases and V 4 bases, and 1 base lay outside the gene matches. CDR3 DNA sequence: TGTGCCAGCAGTTGGGGACTAGCGGGGGCCTACGAGCAGTACGTC. This codes for CASSWGLAGAYEQYV.